These T cell receptor beta chains were read from a single sample in a study of T cells in Graves' hyperthyroidism and ophthalmopathy. TCRdb called the multiplex PCR reads again in MiXCR, with one record for every CDR3 protein. This sample yields roughly 650,000 distinct CDR3 sequences, of which more than 15% are seen a single time; less than 3.5% belongs to the top ten. Sequencing was done on a sample of blood. The source of these receptors is a woman aged 35 to 49 with Graves' ophthalmopathy. Both conserved end residues are part of each CDR3. D genes are given only for firm matches. Not every row has a clone size; where given, it reads once, few, many or a size class.

size: few
J: TRBJ1-6
D: TRBD1
V: TRBV9
DNA: TGTGCCAGCAGCCCCGGCAGGGGGCCCAATTCACCCCTCCACTTT
CDR3: CASSPGRGPNSPLHF

size: many
J: TRBJ1-2
D: TRBD1
V: TRBV28
DNA: TGTGCCAGCAGAGAGACAGGGGGCGACTATGGCTACACCTTC
CDR3: CASRETGGDYGYTF

size: few
J: TRBJ1-5
D: .
V: TRBV3-1
DNA: TGTGCCAGCAGCCCGGGCCCCGCACAGCCCCAGCATTTT
CDR3: CASSPGPAQPQHF

size: many
J: TRBJ2-7
D: TRBD2
V: TRBV7-8
DNA: TGTGCCAGCAGCCCCGAGGGGCGGGCGCGCCTCGGGAGGGCTTACGAGCAGTACTTC
CDR3: CASSPEGRARLGRAYEQYF

size: many
J: TRBJ2-7
D: .
V: TRBV12-3/TRBV12-4
DNA: TGTGCCAGCAGGACCGGGAGTCGGGAGCAGTACTTC
CDR3: CASRTGSREQYF

size: many
J: TRBJ1-2
D: .
V: TRBV20-1
DNA: TGCAGTGCTAGAGATCGCAAACTCTATGGCTACACCTTC
CDR3: CSARDRKLYGYTF

size: few
J: TRBJ1-3
D: .
V: TRBV30
DNA: TGTGCCTGGAGTGGGGGAGGATCTGGAAACACCATATATTTT
CDR3: CAWSGGGSGNTIYF

size: many
J: TRBJ2-2
D: .
V: TRBV12-3/TRBV12-4
DNA: TGTGCCAGCACCATCCCCCGGCCAGTCCCACAGCTGTTTTTT
CDR3: CASTIPRPVPQLFF

size: few
J: TRBJ2-2
D: TRBD2
V: TRBV5-1
DNA: TGCGCCAGCAGCTTAATAGTAGCGGGGACGAACACCGGGGAGCTGTTTTTT
CDR3: CASSLIVAGTNTGELFF

size: few
J: TRBJ2-1
D: .
V: TRBV3-1
DNA: TGTGCCAGCAGCCAAGATGGAGGACCGGCCAATGAGCAGTTCTTC
CDR3: CASSQDGGPANEQFF

size: many
J: TRBJ2-5
D: TRBD1
V: TRBV5-1
DNA: TGCGCCAGCAGCTTGGCCCGGACAGGGGCAGCAGAGACCCAGTACTTC
CDR3: CASSLARTGAAETQYF

size: few
J: TRBJ1-5
D: TRBD1
V: TRBV27
DNA: TGTGCCAGCAGTTCCTGGGACAGCCGCAATCAGCCCCAGCATTTT
CDR3: CASSSWDSRNQPQHF

size: .
J: TRBJ1-2
D: TRBD1
V: TRBV7-2
DNA: TGTGCCAGCAGCTTAGGAGACAGGGCGTGGAGCTATGGCTACACCTTC
CDR3: CASSLGDRAWSYGYTF

size: many
J: TRBJ2-1
D: .
V: TRBV11-2
DNA: TGTGCCAGCAGCTTTCTTCCGATAGCAGGGGAAAATGAGCAGTTCTTC
CDR3: CASSFLPIAGENEQFF

size: .
J: TRBJ1-3
D: .
V: TRBV19
DNA: TGTGCCAGTAGTCGGAGGGCGAGGTCTGGAAACACCATATATTTT
CDR3: CASSRRARSGNTIYF

size: .
J: TRBJ1-2
D: .
V: TRBV10-3
DNA: TGTGCCATCAGTGAGTCAGGGAACTATGGCTACACCTTC
CDR3: CAISESGNYGYTF

size: many
J: TRBJ2-7
D: TRBD1
V: TRBV7-9
DNA: TGTGCCAGCAGCTCCACAGGGGGCGCGTACGAGCAGTACTTC
CDR3: CASSSTGGAYEQYF

size: .
J: TRBJ2-2
D: .
V: TRBV4-2
DNA: TGTGCCAGCAGCCAAGCTCAGGACACCACCGGGGAGCTGTTTTTT
CDR3: CASSQAQDTTGELFF

size: many
J: TRBJ1-5
D: .
V: TRBV12-3/TRBV12-4
DNA: TGTGCCAGCAGTTTGGGTGTGGATCAGCCCCAGCATTTT
CDR3: CASSLGVDQPQHF

size: many
J: TRBJ2-5
D: .
V: TRBV20-1
DNA: TGCAGTGCTAGTTTAGGACCGGAGAGGGAGACCCAGTACTTC
CDR3: CSASLGPERETQYF

size: few
J: TRBJ2-3
D: TRBD1
V: TRBV12-3/TRBV12-4
DNA: TGTGCCAGCAGTCTGGACAGGGGGCGAGGCACAGATACGCAGTATTTT
CDR3: CASSLDRGRGTDTQYF

size: few
J: TRBJ2-1
D: TRBD2
V: TRBV4-1
DNA: TGCGCCAGCAGCCCAGTCGAGGCGCGGGGGGTTTACAATGAGCAGTTCTTC
CDR3: CASSPVEARGVYNEQFF

size: few
J: TRBJ2-5
D: TRBD2
V: TRBV5-6
DNA: TGTGCCAGCAGCTTGGTCACTAGCGGGGAAGAGACCCAGTACTTC
CDR3: CASSLVTSGEETQYF

size: many
J: TRBJ2-3
D: TRBD2
V: TRBV11-2
DNA: TGTGCCAGCAGCCTTAGCGGGACCACAGATACGCAGTATTTT
CDR3: CASSLSGTTDTQYF

size: .
J: TRBJ2-1
D: TRBD1
V: TRBV10-3
DNA: TGTGCCATCAGTGAGTCTAAAAGGGGGCAAGGCAATGAGCAGTTCTTC
CDR3: CAISESKRGQGNEQFF

size: few
J: TRBJ2-6
D: .
V: TRBV7-9
DNA: TGTGCCAGCAGCTTAGCCAATCTTAGCAGCTCTGGGGCCAACGTCCTGACTTTC
CDR3: CASSLANLSSSGANVLTF

size: few
J: TRBJ2-5
D: TRBD2
V: TRBV6-1
DNA: TGTGCCAGCAGTGAAGGTTATGCGTTTACTAGCGGGAGGTTGGAGACCCAGTACTTC
CDR3: CASSEGYAFTSGRLETQYF

size: many
J: TRBJ1-1
D: .
V: TRBV7-8
DNA: TGTGCCAGCAGCTTTGGACGAGGGACTGAAGCTTTCTTT
CDR3: CASSFGRGTEAFF

size: few
J: TRBJ1-1
D: .
V: TRBV15
DNA: TGTGCCACCAGCAGAGGGCGGCAGGGTTTACGCATGAACACTGAAGCTTTCTTT
CDR3: CATSRGRQGLRMNTEAFF

size: many
J: TRBJ2-7
D: .
V: TRBV12-3/TRBV12-4
DNA: TGTGCCAGCAGTTTTCAGGAAAACGAGCAGTACTTC
CDR3: CASSFQENEQYF

size: many
J: TRBJ1-1
D: .
V: TRBV7-8
DNA: TGTGCCAGCAGCTTAGTCGGTTCAATGAACACTGAAGCTTTCTTT
CDR3: CASSLVGSMNTEAFF

size: many
J: TRBJ1-2
D: .
V: TRBV20-1
DNA: TGCAGTGCTAGGGCGAGTTATGGCTACACCTTC
CDR3: CSARASYGYTF

size: many
J: TRBJ2-3
D: TRBD1
V: TRBV11-2
DNA: TGTGCCAGCAGCTTTTCTTGGGACAGGGGTGCAGATACGCAGTATTTT
CDR3: CASSFSWDRGADTQYF

size: few
J: TRBJ1-2
D: TRBD1
V: TRBV7-3
DNA: TGTGCCAGCAGCTTAAATGGACAGGGATTGGATGGCTACACCTTC
CDR3: CASSLNGQGLDGYTF

size: .
J: TRBJ2-1
D: TRBD2
V: TRBV6-1
DNA: TGTGCCAGCAGGCCGATTTCTGGACTAGCGGGAATTTATGAGCAGTTCTTC
CDR3: CASRPISGLAGIYEQFF

size: .
J: TRBJ1-3
D: .
V: TRBV5-1
DNA: TGCGCCAGCAGCTTTAAGATTGGAAACACCATATATTTT
CDR3: CASSFKIGNTIYF

size: once
J: TRBJ1-4
D: TRBD1
V: TRBV9
DNA: TGTGCCAGCAGCGTAGCAGGGACAGGGGATGAAAAACTGTTTTTT
CDR3: CASSVAGTGDEKLFF

size: many
J: TRBJ1-2
D: .
V: TRBV5-1
DNA: TGCGCCAGCAGCTTGTTGGGGAATGGCTACACCTTC
CDR3: CASSLLGNGYTF

size: many
J: TRBJ2-7
D: .
V: TRBV7-2
DNA: TGTGCCAGCAGCTTAGGGCAGAACCACGAGCAGTACTTC
CDR3: CASSLGQNHEQYF

size: many
J: TRBJ2-3
D: .
V: TRBV3-1
DNA: TGTGCCAGCAGCCTCACGGGGGGCCTAGATACGCAGTATTTT
CDR3: CASSLTGGLDTQYF

size: many
J: TRBJ2-2
D: .
V: TRBV5-1
DNA: TGCGCCAGCAGCTCTTTAGGGGGGGCCGACACCGGGGAGCTGTTTTTT
CDR3: CASSSLGGADTGELFF

size: many
J: TRBJ2-5
D: .
V: TRBV28
DNA: TGTGCCAGCAGTTCCGGGGCGGTTTTAGAGACCCAGTACTTC
CDR3: CASSSGAVLETQYF

size: few
J: TRBJ1-1
D: .
V: TRBV5-1
DNA: TGCGCCAGCAGCTTGGGGACAGCTATGAACACTGAAGCTTTCTTT
CDR3: CASSLGTAMNTEAFF

size: .
J: TRBJ2-7
D: TRBD1
V: TRBV2
DNA: TGTGCCAGCTCCGGCCTACAGGGGTACTACGAGCAGTACTTC
CDR3: CASSGLQGYYEQYF

size: many
J: TRBJ2-7
D: TRBD1
V: TRBV20-1
DNA: TGCAGTGCTCCTACGACAGGGATCAACGAGCAGTACTTC
CDR3: CSAPTTGINEQYF

size: many
J: TRBJ2-1
D: TRBD1
V: TRBV5-1
DNA: TGCGCCAGCAGCACCGGGACAGCCAACTCCAATGAGCAGTTCTTC
CDR3: CASSTGTANSNEQFF